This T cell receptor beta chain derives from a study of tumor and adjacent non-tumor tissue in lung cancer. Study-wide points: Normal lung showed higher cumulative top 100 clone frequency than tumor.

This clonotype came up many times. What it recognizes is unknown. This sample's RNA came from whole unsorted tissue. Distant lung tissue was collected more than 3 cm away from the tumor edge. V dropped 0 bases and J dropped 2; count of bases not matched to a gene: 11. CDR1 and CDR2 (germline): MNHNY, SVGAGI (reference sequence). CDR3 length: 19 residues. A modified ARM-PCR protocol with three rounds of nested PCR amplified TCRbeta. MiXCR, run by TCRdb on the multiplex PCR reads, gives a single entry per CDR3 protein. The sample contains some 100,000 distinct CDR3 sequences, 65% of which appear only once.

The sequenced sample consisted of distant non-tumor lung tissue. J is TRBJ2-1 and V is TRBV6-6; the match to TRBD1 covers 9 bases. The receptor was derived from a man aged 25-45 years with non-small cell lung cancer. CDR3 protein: CASSYSKQGARGTYNEQFF. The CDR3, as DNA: TGTGCCAGCAGTTACTCGAAACAGGGGGCCCGGGGGACCTACAATGAGCAGTTCTTC.